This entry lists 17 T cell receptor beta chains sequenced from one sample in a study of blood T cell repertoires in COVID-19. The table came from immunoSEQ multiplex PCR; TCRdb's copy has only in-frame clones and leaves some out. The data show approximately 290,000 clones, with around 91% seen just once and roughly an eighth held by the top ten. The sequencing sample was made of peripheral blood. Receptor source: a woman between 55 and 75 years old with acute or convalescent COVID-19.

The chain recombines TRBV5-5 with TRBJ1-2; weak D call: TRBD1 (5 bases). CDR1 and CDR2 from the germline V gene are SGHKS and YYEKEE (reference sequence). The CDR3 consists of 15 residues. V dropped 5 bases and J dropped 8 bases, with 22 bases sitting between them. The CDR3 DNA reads TGTGCCAGCAGTCCCCTCGGGACTCATCTCGGCGGCTACACCTTC. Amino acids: CASSPLGTHLGGYTF. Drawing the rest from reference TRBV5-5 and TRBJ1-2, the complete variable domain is DAGVTQSPTHLIKTRGQQVTLRCSPISGHKSVSWYQQVLGQGPQFIFQYYEKEERGRGNFPDRFSARQFPNYSSELNVNALLLGDSALYLCASSPLGTHLGGYTFGSGTRLTVV.

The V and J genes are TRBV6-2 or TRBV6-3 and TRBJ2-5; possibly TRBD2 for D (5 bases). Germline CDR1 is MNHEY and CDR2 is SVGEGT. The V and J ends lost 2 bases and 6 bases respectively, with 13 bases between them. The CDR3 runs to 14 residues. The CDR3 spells CASSYDGRLKTQYF. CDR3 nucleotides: TGTGCCAGCAGTTACGATGGGAGATTGAAGACCCAGTACTTC.

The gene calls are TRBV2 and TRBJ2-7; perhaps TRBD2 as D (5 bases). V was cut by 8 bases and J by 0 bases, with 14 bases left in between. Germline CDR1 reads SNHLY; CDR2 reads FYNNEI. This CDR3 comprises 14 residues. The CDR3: CASSTGSSSYEQYF. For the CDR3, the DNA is TGTGCCAGCTCTACGGGATCGAGCTCCTACGAGCAGTACTTC.

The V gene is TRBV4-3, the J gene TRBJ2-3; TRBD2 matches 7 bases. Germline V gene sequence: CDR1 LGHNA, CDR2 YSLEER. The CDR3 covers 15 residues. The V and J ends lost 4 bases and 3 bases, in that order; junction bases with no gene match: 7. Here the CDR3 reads CASSPGGSATDTQYF. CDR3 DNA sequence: TGCGCCAGCAGCCCTGGCGGGAGTGCGACAGATACGCAGTATTTT.

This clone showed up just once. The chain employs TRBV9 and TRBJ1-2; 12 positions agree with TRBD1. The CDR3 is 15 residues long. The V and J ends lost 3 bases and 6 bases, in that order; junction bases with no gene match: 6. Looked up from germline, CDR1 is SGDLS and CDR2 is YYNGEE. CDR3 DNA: TGTGCCAGCAGCGGTTGGGACAGGGGGCGGGATGGCTACACCTTC. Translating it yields CASSGWDRGRDGYTF.

This chain's CDR3 is CASTFGARPGVEQYF. For the CDR3, the DNA is TGTGCCAGCACCTTCGGGGCCCGGCCAGGGGTCGAGCAGTACTTC. V is TRBV27 and J is TRBJ2-7; maybe TRBD1 (6 bases). V was pared by 7 bases and J by 6 bases, with 22 bases between. Germline CDR1 and CDR2: MNHEY and SMNVEV (reference sequence). This CDR3 has 15 residues.

The CDR3 here is CASSAAANQPQHF. CDR3 sequence (DNA): TGTGCCAGCAGCGCGGCGGCCAATCAGCCCCAGCATTTT. The chain uses TRBV9 and TRBJ1-5; no clear D. Germline V gene data show CDR1 as SGDLS and CDR2 as YYNGEE. This CDR3 has 13 residues. The V end lost 3 bases, the J end lost 3 bases, and 7 bases lay between the germline ends. The full variable domain, its missing parts supplied by reference TRBV9 and TRBJ1-5, is DSGVTQTPKHLITATGQRVTLRCSPRSGDLSVYWYQQSLDQGLQFLIQYYNGEERAKGNILERFSAQQFPDLHSELNLSSLELGDSALYFCASSAAANQPQHFGDGTRLSIL.

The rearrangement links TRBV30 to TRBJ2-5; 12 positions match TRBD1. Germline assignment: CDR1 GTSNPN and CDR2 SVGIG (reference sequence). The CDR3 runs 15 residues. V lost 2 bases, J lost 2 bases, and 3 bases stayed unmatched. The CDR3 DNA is TGTGCCTGGAGTCCGGGACAGGGGGCACAAGAGACCCAGTACTTC. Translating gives CAWSPGQGAQETQYF.

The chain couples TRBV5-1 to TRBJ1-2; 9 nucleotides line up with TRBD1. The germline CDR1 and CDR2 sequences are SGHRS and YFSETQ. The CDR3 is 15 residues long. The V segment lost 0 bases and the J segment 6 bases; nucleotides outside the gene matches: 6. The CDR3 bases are TGCGCCAGCAGCTTGGGGGACAGGGATTGGAATGGCTACACCTTC. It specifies CASSLGDRDWNGYTF. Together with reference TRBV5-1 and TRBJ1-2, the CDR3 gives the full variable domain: KAGVTQTPRYLIKTRGQQVTLSCSPISGHRSVSWYQQTPGQGLQFLFEYFSETQRNKGNFPGRFSGRQFSNSRSEMNVSTLELGDSALYLCASSLGDRDWNGYTFGSGTRLTVV.

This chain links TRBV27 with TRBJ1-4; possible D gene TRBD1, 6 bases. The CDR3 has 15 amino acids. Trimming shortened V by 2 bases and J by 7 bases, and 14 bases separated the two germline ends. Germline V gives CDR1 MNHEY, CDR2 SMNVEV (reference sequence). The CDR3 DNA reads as TGTGCCAGCAGTTTAAACCCAGGGGCGAGTGAAAAACTGTTTTTT. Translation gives CASSLNPGASEKLFF.

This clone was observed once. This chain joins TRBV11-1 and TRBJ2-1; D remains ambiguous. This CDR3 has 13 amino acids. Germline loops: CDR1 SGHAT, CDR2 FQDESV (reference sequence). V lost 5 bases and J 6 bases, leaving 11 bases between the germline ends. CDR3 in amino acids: CASSRRRGNEQFF. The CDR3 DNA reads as TGTGCCAGCAGCCGAAGACGAGGCAATGAGCAGTTCTTC.

The CDR3 is CASSYEIGRADGELFF. CDR3 nucleotides: TGTGCCAGCAGTTACGAGATCGGGAGAGCCGACGGGGAGCTGTTTTTT. This chain links TRBV6-2 or TRBV6-3 with TRBJ2-2; the D gene is possibly TRBD2 (6 bases). The CDR3 is 16 residues long. Germline-derived CDR1 and CDR2 are MNHEY and SVGEGT. V lost 2 bases and J lost 7, with 17 bases in between.

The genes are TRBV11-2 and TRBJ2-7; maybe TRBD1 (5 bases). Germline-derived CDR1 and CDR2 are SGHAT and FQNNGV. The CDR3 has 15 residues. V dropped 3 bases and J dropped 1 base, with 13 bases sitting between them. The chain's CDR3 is CASSFGAGISYEQYF. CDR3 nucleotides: TGTGCCAGCAGCTTTGGGGCAGGGATTTCCTACGAGCAGTACTTC.

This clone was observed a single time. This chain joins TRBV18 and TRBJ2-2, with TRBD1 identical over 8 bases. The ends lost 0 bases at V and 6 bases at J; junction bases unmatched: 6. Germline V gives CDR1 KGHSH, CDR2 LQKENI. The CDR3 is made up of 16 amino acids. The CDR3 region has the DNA TGTGCCAGCTCACCACCCTCCCAGGGGGCGGCCGGGGAGCTGTTTTTT. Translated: CASSPPSQGAAGELFF.

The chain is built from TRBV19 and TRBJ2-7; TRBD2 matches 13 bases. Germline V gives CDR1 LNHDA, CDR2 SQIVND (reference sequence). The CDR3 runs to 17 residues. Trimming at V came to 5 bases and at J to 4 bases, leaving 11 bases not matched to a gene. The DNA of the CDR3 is TGTGCCAGTAGTGAAATATGGACTAGCGGGGGCGTATACGAGCAGTACTTC. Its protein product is CASSEIWTSGGVYEQYF.

The CDR3 sequence: CASAQDYGYTF. The CDR3 nucleotides are TGTGCCAGCGCACAGGACTATGGCTACACCTTC. The rearrangement links TRBV28 to TRBJ1-2; maybe TRBD1 (5 bases). Trimming left V 8 bases short and J 3 bases short, with 7 bases between. The CDR3 is made up of 11 amino acids. The germline V gene encodes CDR1 MDHEN and CDR2 SYDVKM.

The CDR3 here is CAWSLQGQGGETQYF. DNA for the CDR3: TGTGCCTGGAGTCTTCAAGGACAGGGCGGGGAGACCCAGTACTTC. The rearrangement uses TRBV30 and TRBJ2-5, with 8 nucleotides matching TRBD1. With V trimmed by 2 bases and J by 5 bases, 10 bases remained unmatched. The CDR3 is 15 amino acids. Germline V lookup: CDR1 GTSNPN, CDR2 SVGIG (reference sequence).